These 8 T cell receptor beta chains were sequenced from one sample in a study of molecular identifiers for immune sequencing clone quantification (dated by TCRdb to 2016 to 2019). Library creation used PCR. Instrument on record: Illumina HiSeq 4000. TCRdb reworked the public reads: Q25 trimming with fastp, MiXCR clone assembly, productive beta chains retained. Each entry is one CDR3 protein sequence, shown with its most common DNA and genes. In all, the sample holds around 480,000 distinct CDR3 sequences, and over 20% of those were seen once. Of the sample, 0.7% to 0.95% is held by the ten largest clones. What was sequenced was naive CD8+ T cells from blood, with Jurkat cell RNA spiked in. Read against the paper, the sample's cell subset or site label means: FACS-sorted CD8+CD4-CCR7+CD45RA+ naive T cells. These receptors were taken from a human donor in good health. Some libraries in this study had Jurkat cell RNA spiked in.

The chain carries TRBV7-9 and TRBJ2-1, with D perhaps matching TRBD1 (6 bases). This CDR3 is 15 amino acids long. V gave up 5 bases and J gave up 7 bases, with 18 bases separating them. Germline V CDR1 and CDR2: SEHNR, FQNEAQ (reference sequence). In DNA, the CDR3 is TGTGCCAGCAGCCCGATGCAGGGGTTGGGAAATGAGCAGTTCTTC. Translation: CASSPMQGLGNEQFF.

V gene TRBV4-3 combines with J gene TRBJ1-4, with TRBD1 as a possible D gene (5 bases). The CDR3 has 16 amino acids. Trimming shortened V by 0 bases and J by 6 bases, and 14 bases separated the two germline ends. CDR1 and CDR2 from the germline V gene are LGHNA and YSLEER. In DNA form, the CDR3 reads TGCGCCAGCAGCCAAGACCGGACACTGACTGATGAAAAACTGTTTTTT. Amino acids: CASSQDRTLTDEKLFF.

This chain joins TRBV12-3 or TRBV12-4 and TRBJ2-2, with D unresolved. The length of the CDR3 is 14 residues. V was pared by 0 bases and J by 6 bases, with 8 bases between. CDR3 DNA: TGTGCCAGCAGTTTAGCGGTTTTTCCCGGGGAGCTGTTTTTT. Residues: CASSLAVFPGELFF.

This clonotype was detected a few times. The chain couples TRBV7-9 to TRBJ2-7; D might be TRBD1 (6 bases). V lost 2 bases to trimming and J lost 0 bases, with 14 bases between them. Germline V gene data show CDR1 as SEHNR and CDR2 as FQNEAQ (reference sequence). This CDR3 comprises 16 residues. The CDR3 is CASSLLTGTSSYEQYF. CDR3 DNA sequence: TGTGCCAGCAGCTTATTGACAGGAACGAGCTCCTACGAGCAGTACTTC. Drawing the rest from reference TRBV7-9 and TRBJ2-7, the complete variable domain is DTGVSQNPRHKITKRGQNVTFRCDPISEHNRLYWYRQTLGQGPEFLTYFQNEAQLEKSRLLSDRFSAERPKGSFSTLEIQRTEQGDSAMYLCASSLLTGTSSYEQYFGPGTRLTVT.

The chain recombines TRBV7-9 with TRBJ2-2, with D maybe TRBD1 (6 bases). The ends were cut back, 3 bases at V and 6 bases at J, with 23 bases in the middle. Germline V gives CDR1 SEHNR, CDR2 FQNEAQ (reference sequence). This CDR3 is built from 18 residues. CDR3 amino acids: CASSLLAFGTLFAGELFF. The CDR3 DNA reads TGTGCCAGCAGCTTGCTAGCATTCGGGACACTCTTTGCCGGGGAGCTGTTTTTT.

For this clonotype: Just one base apart from a much larger clone, this may be a read error. The chain uses TRBV4-1 and TRBJ1-1; the D is unclear. The CDR3 has 14 residues. Trimming took off 7 bases at V and 6 bases at J, with 18 bases between the two ends. The V gene's germline CDR1 is MGHRA and CDR2 YSYEKL. CDR3 residues: CASNHGAAGSEAFF. CDR3 in DNA: TGCGCCAGCAACCACGGCGCCGCGGGCTCTGAAGCTTTCTTT.

This clonotype was seen at least ten times. The chain joins TRBV7-8 to TRBJ1-2; the D is unclear. CDR1 and CDR2 from the germline V gene are SGHVS and FQNEAQ. The CDR3 sequence is 15 residues long. V was clipped by 5 bases and J by 8 bases, with 21 bases between them. The CDR3 bases are TGTGCCAGCAGCCCCACTAGTAGTTTAATTCAAGGCTACACCTTC. This encodes CASSPTSSLIQGYTF.

This clonotype appeared many times. The chain recombines TRBV30 with TRBJ2-5; 7 nucleotides line up with TRBD2. Germline V CDR1 and CDR2: GTSNPN, SVGIG (reference sequence). V trimming: 2 bases; J trimming: 1 base; junction bases outside the gene matches: 7. This CDR3 spans 15 amino acids. This CDR3 reads CAWSRGTGGQETQYF. The CDR3 region has the DNA TGTGCCTGGAGTCGCGGGACGGGGGGCCAAGAGACCCAGTACTTC. The whole variable domain, filled in from reference TRBV30 and TRBJ2-5, reads SQTIHQWPATLVQPVGSPLSLECTVEGTSNPNLYWYRQAAGRGLQLLFYSVGIGQISSEVPQNLSASRPQDRQFILSSKKLLLSDSGFYLCAWSRGTGGQETQYFGPGTRLLVL.